The 26 T cell receptor beta chains below come from one sample, sequenced in a study of beta chain features in type 1 diabetes. Sequenced material consisted of expressed TCRB transcripts (all of the isolated RNA was reverse transcribed). This table comes from immunoSEQ multiplex PCR, and its TCRdb copy is limited to in-frame clones, with some not included. Of about 360,000 clones listed, 10% to 15% were seen once; the top ten hold 0.017%. Material for sequencing was naive CD4+ T cells from blood. Source of these receptors: a man aged 18-30 years in good health.

This clone turned up a few times. This chain links TRBV30 with TRBJ2-5; weak D call: TRBD1 (5 bases). This CDR3 region has 14 residues. Germline assignment: CDR1 GTSNPN and CDR2 SVGIG (reference sequence). With 2 bases removed from V and 1 base from J, the gap between germline ends came to 11 bases. The CDR3 here is CAWSSGHPQETQYF. As DNA, the CDR3 is TGTGCCTGGAGTTCAGGACACCCCCAAGAGACCCAGTACTTC.

The J gene is TRBJ2-7, the V gene TRBV28, with 8 bases identical to TRBD2. From germline, CDR1 is MDHEN and CDR2 SYDVKM. Germline trimming cut 4 bases from V and 2 bases from J; bases unmatched to any gene: 4. The CDR3 contains 14 residues. Here the CDR3 DNA reads TGTGCCAGCAGTTCGGGAGGGAAAACCTACGAGCAGTACTTC. Translated: CASSSGGKTYEQYF. The full variable domain, completed using reference TRBV28 and TRBJ2-7, is DVKVTQSSRYLVKRTGEKVFLECVQDMDHENMFWYRQDPGLGLRLIYFSYDVKMKEKGDIPEGYSVSREKKERFSLILESASTNQTSMYLCASSSGGKTYEQYFGPGTRLTVT.

This clone was observed a handful of times. The J gene is TRBJ2-1, the V gene TRBV6-1, with D tentatively TRBD1 (5 bases). The CDR3 extends over 14 amino acids. The germline gives CDR1 MNHNS, CDR2 SASEGT. Trimming took off 1 base at V and 15 bases at J, with 19 bases between the two ends. The CDR3 bases are TGTGCCAGCAGTGAAGTTGGGGCTCCCCGCTGGGGGTTCTTC. Translating gives CASSEVGAPRWGFF.

This clone occurred a few times. The chain recombines TRBV28 with TRBJ2-7; the D gene is possibly TRBD2 (6 bases). Germline CDR1 reads MDHEN; CDR2 reads SYDVKM. CDR3 length: 11 amino acids. The V end lost 8 bases, the J end lost 9 bases, and 14 bases lay between the germline ends. In nucleotides, the CDR3 is TGTGCCAGCTGGGGACTGGGTATGCAGTACTTC. Protein sequence: CASWGLGMQYF.

The chain uses TRBV9 and TRBJ2-1; 8 bases map to TRBD1. CDR1 SGDLS and CDR2 YYNGEE come from the germline V gene. The CDR3 runs 16 residues. J gave up 4 bases and V 0 bases, and 6 bases lay outside the gene matches. The CDR3 loop reads CASSVVRDRRYNEQFF. CDR3 nucleotides: TGTGCCAGCAGCGTAGTTAGGGACAGGAGATACAATGAGCAGTTCTTC.

This sequence joins TRBV6-5 and TRBJ1-2, with 8 positions matching TRBD1. The CDR3 spans 14 residues. Looked up from germline, CDR1 is MNHEY and CDR2 is SVGAGI. V trimming: 6 bases; J trimming: 2 bases; junction bases outside the gene matches: 5. Here the CDR3 DNA reads TGTGCCAGCAGGGGGACAGGCGGAAACTATGGCTACACCTTC. It encodes CASRGTGGNYGYTF.

This clone was recorded a few times. The V gene is TRBV30, the J gene TRBJ1-2; 7 positions agree with TRBD1. This CDR3 has 14 residues. The germline V gene has CDR1 GTSNPN and CDR2 SVGIG (reference sequence). J gave up 8 bases and V 5 bases, and 14 bases lay outside the gene matches. As DNA, the CDR3 is TGTGCCTGGGACCGACAGGGAAACCTTTTGGGCTACACCTTC. Protein product: CAWDRQGNLLGYTF.

This clone turned up a few times. The rearrangement links TRBV4-2 to TRBJ1-1, with D possibly matching TRBD1 (6 bases). The CDR3 is made up of 13 amino acids. Trimming left V 1 base short and J 7 bases short, with 10 bases between. Per the germline V gene, CDR1 is LGHNA and CDR2 is YNFKEQ. Here the CDR3 reads CASSQGTELEAFF. Written as DNA, the CDR3 is TGTGCCAGCAGCCAAGGGACAGAGCTTGAAGCTTTCTTT.

Only a few counts were recorded for this clone. This chain connects TRBV7-2 to TRBJ2-3; no clear D. V was clipped by 3 bases and J by 0 bases, with 7 bases between them. The length of the CDR3 is 14 residues. CDR1 is SGHTA and CDR2 is FQGNSA in the germline V gene. CDR3 region: CASSLRKSTDTQYF. In nucleotides, the CDR3 is TGTGCCAGCAGCTTGAGGAAGAGCACAGATACGCAGTATTTT.

In its sample, this clone was seen a few times. The chain couples TRBV30 to TRBJ1-1, with D maybe TRBD1 (6 bases). This CDR3 region has 12 residues. Per the germline V gene, CDR1 is GTSNPN and CDR2 is SVGIG (reference sequence). The CDR3: CAQGREYTEAFF. In nucleotides, the CDR3 is TGTGCACAGGGCAGAGAGTACACTGAAGCTTTCTTT.

The chain combines TRBV4-3 with TRBJ2-1; D is perhaps TRBD2 (5 bases). V was trimmed by 0 bases and J by 0 bases, leaving 6 bases between them. The CDR3 loop spans 15 amino acids. Looked up from germline, CDR1 is LGHNA and CDR2 is YSLEER. The CDR3 DNA reads TGCGCCAGCAGCCAAGAAGGGAGCTCCTACAATGAGCAGTTCTTC. It yields the protein CASSQEGSSYNEQFF.

A few counts support this clone. The chain has TRBV28 and TRBJ1-2, with TRBD1 as a possible D gene (5 bases). The germline CDR1 and CDR2 sequences are MDHEN and SYDVKM. V shed 1 base and J shed 12 bases, with 12 bases lying between them. The CDR3 consists of 12 residues. As DNA, the CDR3 is TGTGCCAGCAGTTTATCTGGACAAGGCGACACCTTC. It yields the protein CASSLSGQGDTF.

This clone came up a few times. The chain has TRBV29-1 and TRBJ2-3, with D hard to call. The V end was cut by 0 bases, the J end by 3 bases, with 7 bases between. Germline CDR1 SQVTM, CDR2 ANQGSEA. This CDR3 spans 13 amino acids. Here the CDR3 reads CSVEDVGTDTQYF. CDR3 nucleotide sequence: TGCAGCGTTGAAGATGTCGGTACAGATACGCAGTATTTT.

This clone has more than one count but fewer than ten. The chain employs TRBV2 and TRBJ2-2; 9 bases fit TRBD1. The V gene's germline CDR1 is SNHLY and CDR2 FYNNEI. V lost 5 bases and J lost 2; bases outside the gene matches: 3. CDR3 size: 15 residues. Written as DNA, the CDR3 is TGTGCCAGCAGTTCGGGACAGGGTAACACCGGGGAGCTGTTTTTT. Amino acids: CASSSGQGNTGELFF.

This chain connects TRBV25-1 to TRBJ2-7; D may be TRBD2 (6 bases). Germline CDR1 MGHDK, CDR2 SYGVNS. The V gene lost 5 bases and the J gene lost 6 bases, with 20 bases spanning the gap. The CDR3 sequence is 15 residues long. CDR3 amino acids: CASSSRTTPSGEQYF. CDR3 bases: TGTGCCAGCAGTAGCAGGACTACCCCGTCCGGCGAGCAGTACTTC.

This chain uses TRBV7-2 with TRBJ1-4; 7 bases map to TRBD1. This CDR3 has 14 amino acids. In germline, CDR1 is SGHTA, CDR2 FQGNSA. Unmatched junction bases numbered 3, after V lost 5 bases and J lost 3 bases. The CDR3 reads CASSRGQANEKLFF. DNA for the CDR3: TGTGCCAGCAGCCGAGGACAGGCTAATGAAAAACTGTTTTTT.

The V call is TRBV18, the J call TRBJ2-3; the D gene is possibly TRBD2 (5 bases). This CDR3 is 15 amino acids long. Germline CDR1 reads KGHSH; CDR2 reads LQKENI. V gave up 2 bases and J gave up 3 bases, with 12 bases separating them. CDR3 amino acids: CASSPTKEGTDTQYF. For the CDR3, the DNA is TGTGCCAGCTCACCAACAAAAGAGGGAACAGATACGCAGTATTTT.

This clone was observed a few times. The rearrangement joins TRBV19 to TRBJ2-3, with 11 nucleotides matching TRBD2. The V and J ends lost 7 bases and 9 bases, in that order; junction bases with no gene match: 12. The CDR3 contains 15 residues. Germline V gene lookup returns CDR1 LNHDA and CDR2 SQIVND (reference sequence). CDR3 in amino acids: CASTPLAGDRGTQYF. The CDR3 region has the DNA TGTGCCAGTACTCCACTAGCGGGGGATAGGGGCACGCAGTATTTT.

This clone has just a few counts. The J gene is TRBJ2-5, the V gene TRBV7-3; TRBD1 is a possible D gene (5 bases). The germline CDR1 and CDR2 sequences are SGHTA and FQGTGA. The CDR3 is made up of 14 amino acids. Trimming took off 1 base at V and 1 base at J, with 7 bases between the two ends. CDR3 protein: CASSLSRAQETQYF. CDR3 bases: TGTGCCAGCAGCTTAAGCAGGGCCCAAGAGACCCAGTACTTC.

This clone has just a few counts. The rearrangement links TRBV7-2 to TRBJ2-7; maybe TRBD2 (6 bases). V lost 5 bases, J lost 9 bases, and 17 bases lay in between. The germline CDR1 and CDR2 sequences are SGHTA and FQGNSA. CDR3 length: 13 amino acids. CDR3 residues: CASSPEAGRGQYF. CDR3 DNA: TGTGCCAGCAGCCCCGAGGCGGGGCGGGGGCAGTACTTC.

This chain links TRBV6-1 with TRBJ2-4; perhaps TRBD2 as D (5 bases). This CDR3 is built from 16 residues. With 3 bases removed from V and 6 bases from J, the gap between germline ends came to 18 bases. Germline-derived CDR1 and CDR2 are MNHNS and SASEGT. This chain's CDR3 is CASSEAGIGGGNIQYF. CDR3 in DNA: TGTGCCAGCAGTGAGGCTGGTATAGGAGGCGGAAACATTCAGTACTTC.

This clone turned up a few times. The chain links TRBV5-1 to TRBJ2-7; TRBD2 is a possible D gene (6 bases). Germline CDR1 SGHRS, CDR2 YFSETQ. CDR3 length: 15 residues. Trimming took 4 bases from V and 0 from J, leaving 14 bases between them. Written as DNA, the CDR3 is TGCGCCAGCAGCCCTCGACTAGACCCCTCCTACGAGCAGTACTTC. Encoded protein: CASSPRLDPSYEQYF.

This chain uses TRBV28 with TRBJ2-3, with 9 bases identical to TRBD1. The germline V gene encodes CDR1 MDHEN and CDR2 SYDVKM. V trimming: 4 bases; J trimming: 4 bases; junction bases outside the gene matches: 9. CDR3 length: 16 amino acids. CDR3 sequence reads: CASSSGQGTFADTQYF. CDR3 coding DNA: TGTGCCAGCAGTTCCGGACAGGGGACCTTCGCAGATACGCAGTATTTT.

This clone has a handful of counts. The chain joins TRBV29-1 to TRBJ2-3, with 15 bases aligning to TRBD2. The junction had 10 bases not matched to a gene; V was cut back by 6 bases and J by 0 bases. CDR1 and CDR2 (germline): SQVTM, ANQGSEA. The CDR3 loop spans 18 amino acids. CDR3 sequence: CSVGLAGGLVVSTDTQYF. The CDR3 region has the DNA TGCAGCGTGGGACTAGCGGGGGGTCTCGTAGTCAGCACAGATACGCAGTATTTT.

This clone was observed a few times. This chain joins TRBV6-1 and TRBJ2-7; D perhaps matches TRBD2 (6 bases). Trimming removed 4 bases from V and 3 bases from J, with 7 bases in between. The CDR3 contains 12 residues. Germline assignment: CDR1 MNHNS and CDR2 SASEGT. This CDR3 is CASSVRDYEQYF. The CDR3, as DNA: TGTGCCAGCAGTGTGCGGGACTACGAGCAGTACTTC.

The chain links TRBV7-9 to TRBJ2-5; 7 bases are a match to TRBD1. The CDR3 has 14 amino acids. Germline V gene sequence: CDR1 SEHNR, CDR2 FQNEAQ (reference sequence). The V gene end was trimmed by 4 bases and the J gene end by 3 bases; junction bases not matched to a gene: 5. CDR3 amino acids: CASSYDRVKETQYF. DNA of the CDR3: TGTGCCAGCAGCTACGACAGGGTCAAAGAGACCCAGTACTTC.